Listed below are T cell receptor beta chains from one sample, sequenced in a study of cytomegalovirus exposure and HLA in healthy donors. Assay: immunoSEQ multiplex PCR; the TCRdb copy retains only in-frame clones and omits some. The sample yields about 160,000 clones, less than 90% seen once. The material sequenced was PBMCs. These receptors came from a man aged 50 or older in good health and CMV-seropositive. The CDR3 runs from the conserved cysteine through the conserved F or W. Fields, in order: J gene, V gene, D gene, clone size, CDR3 DNA, CDR3 protein. A D gene is named only where the DNA matches it firmly. Clone size is shown for a subset of rows, as once, few, many or a class of expanded clone.

TRBJ1-4	TRBV6-6	NA	NA	TGTGCCAGCAGCCCCGGACAGCTTAATGAAAAACTGTTTTTT	CASSPGQLNEKLFF
TRBJ2-6	TRBV5-5	NA	NA	TGTGCCAGCACCCTCCCTCGTATGGGGGCCAACGTCCTGACTTTC	CASTLPRMGANVLTF
TRBJ1-1	TRBV5-6	NA	few	TGTGCCAGCAGCTTGGGCAGTGGTTCTGAAGCTTTCTTT	CASSLGSGSEAFF
TRBJ2-1	TRBV7-2	TRBD2	NA	TGTGCCAGCAGCTTAGTGGGCGGGGGGGGGAATGAGCAGTTCTTC	CASSLVGGGGNEQFF
TRBJ2-7	TRBV6-1	TRBD1	NA	TGTGCCAGCAGTGGAGACAGGGGCTACGAGCAGTACTTC	CASSGDRGYEQYF
TRBJ1-5	TRBV6-1	NA	NA	TGTGCCAGCAGTGAAATGGGGAGTCAGCCCCAGCATTTT	CASSEMGSQPQHF
TRBJ2-2	TRBV19	NA	NA	TGTGCCAGTAGACCGGGACATAACACCGGGGAGCTGTTTTTT	CASRPGHNTGELFF
TRBJ1-1	TRBV19	NA	NA	TGTGCCAGTAGTACTGATACAGGCTACACTGAAGCTTTCTTT	CASSTDTGYTEAFF
TRBJ1-5	TRBV6-5	NA	NA	TGTGCCAGCGCCGGTCGTCAGGGAAATCAGCCCCAGCATTTT	CASAGRQGNQPQHF
TRBJ2-1	TRBV18	NA	NA	TGTGCCAGCTCACCTGCCCAGGGCCTCTACAATGAGCAGTTCTTC	CASSPAQGLYNEQFF
TRBJ1-2	TRBV19	NA	NA	TGTGCCAGTAGTATAGTGGCAGCTAACTATGGCTACACCTTC	CASSIVAANYGYTF
TRBJ2-7	TRBV28	TRBD2	NA	TGTGCCAGCAGTCTACCGGGACTAGCGTACGAGCAGTACTTC	CASSLPGLAYEQYF
TRBJ1-5	TRBV6-1	TRBD1	few	TGTGCCAGCAGTGAGGACAGGGGGAGCAATCAGCCCCAGCATTTT	CASSEDRGSNQPQHF
TRBJ1-1	TRBV7-8	TRBD1	NA	TGTGCCAGCAGCTTTATCCGGGACAGGGGTCACACTGAAGCTTTCTTT	CASSFIRDRGHTEAFF
TRBJ2-7	TRBV6-1	NA	NA	TGTGCCAGCAGTGGGCAGACCAACTACGAGCAGTACTTC	CASSGQTNYEQYF
TRBJ2-7	TRBV2	TRBD1	NA	TGTGCCAGCAGTGTTGGACAGGGCGGGTTTTACGAGCAGTACTTC	CASSVGQGGFYEQYF
TRBJ1-5	TRBV18	NA	once	TGTGCCAGCTCAGCCCAACAGGGCCCCTATAGCAATCAGCCCCAGCATTTT	CASSAQQGPYSNQPQHF
TRBJ2-3	TRBV30	TRBD2	NA	TGTGCCGGATTTGGGGGGGAGTTGGATACGCAGTATTTT	CAGFGGELDTQYF
TRBJ1-4	TRBV6-1	NA	NA	TGTGCCAGCAGTGAAAAAGACACGGGAAGGACTAATGAAAAACTGTTTTTT	CASSEKDTGRTNEKLFF
TRBJ2-3	TRBV27	NA	NA	TGTGCCAGCAGTTTAAATGGGGCGGTTTTGGGCACAGATACGCAGTATTTT	CASSLNGAVLGTDTQYF
TRBJ1-2	TRBV7-9	NA	few	TGTGCCAGCAGCCGATCCGCACGGACTCACTATGGCTACACCTTC	CASSRSARTHYGYTF
TRBJ2-3	TRBV9	NA	NA	TGTGCCAGCAGCGTAGTCTCGTTGCGGAACTCCACAGATACGCAGTATTTT	CASSVVSLRNSTDTQYF
TRBJ2-1	TRBV18	TRBD2	few	TGTGCCAGCTCACCACGGGCACCGGGAACTAGCGGGAGGGCCTATGAGCAGTTCTTC	CASSPRAPGTSGRAYEQFF
TRBJ1-1	TRBV28	TRBD1	NA	TGTGCCAGCAGTTTTCTCCCCACAGGGGGCATGAACACTGAAGCTTTCTTT	CASSFLPTGGMNTEAFF
TRBJ1-1	TRBV6-1	NA	NA	TGTGCCAGCAGTGGACAGATCAACACTGAAGCTTTCTTT	CASSGQINTEAFF
TRBJ2-3	TRBV18	NA	NA	TGTGCCAGCTCACCAGTCTTTACCGGTAGCACAGATACGCAGTATTTT	CASSPVFTGSTDTQYF
TRBJ2-1	TRBV5-1	TRBD2	NA	TGCGCCAGCAGCTTGGCCCCCCTAGCGGTACACAATGAGCAGTTCTTC	CASSLAPLAVHNEQFF
TRBJ1-1	TRBV11-2	NA	NA	TGTGCCAGCAGCTTAGAGGCCACTGAAGCTTTCTTT	CASSLEATEAFF
TRBJ2-3	TRBV6-1	TRBD2	NA	TGTGCCAGCAGGATAGCGGGGAGCACAGATACGCAGTATTTT	CASRIAGSTDTQYF
TRBJ2-7	TRBV28	NA	NA	TGTGCCAGCACCATATCCGGGACTCTCTCCTACGAGCAGTACTTC	CASTISGTLSYEQYF
TRBJ2-5	TRBV6-1	NA	few	TGTGCCAGCAGTGTAAGGCAGGGGATCGCAGAGACCCAGTACTTC	CASSVRQGIAETQYF
TRBJ1-2	TRBV12-5	NA	NA	TGTGCTAGTGCTATGACAGAAGCTAACTATGGCTACACCTTC	CASAMTEANYGYTF
TRBJ2-7	TRBV5-1	NA	NA	TGCGCCAGCAAGGGGGGGAGAGGGACCTACGAGCAGTACTTC	CASKGGRGTYEQYF
TRBJ1-2	TRBV28	TRBD1	NA	TGTGCCAGCAGTTTATTCCTCGACAGGGGGATAGGTGGCTACACCTTC	CASSLFLDRGIGGYTF
TRBJ1-4	TRBV6-1	NA	NA	TGTGCCAGCAGTGTACAGGGTACAACTAATGAAAAACTGTTTTTT	CASSVQGTTNEKLFF
TRBJ2-7	TRBV5-1	TRBD2	NA	TGCGCCAGCAGCTTGGGGCTAGCGGGGGCCCACTCCTACGAGCAGTACTTC	CASSLGLAGAHSYEQYF
TRBJ2-7	TRBV4-1	NA	NA	TGCGCCAGCAGCCAAGGATCTGGGCGCACCTACGAGCAGTACTTC	CASSQGSGRTYEQYF
TRBJ2-2	TRBV9	TRBD1	NA	TGTGCCAGCAGCCTCCCTACCGGGACAGGGACCACCGGGGAGCTGTTTTTT	CASSLPTGTGTTGELFF
TRBJ1-2	TRBV19	NA	once	TGTGCCAGTAGTATGTCTCATGGCTACACCTTC	CASSMSHGYTF
TRBJ1-2	TRBV28	NA	NA	TGTGCCAGCAGTTTAATCAACCCCGGTTGGGGCTACACCTTC	CASSLINPGWGYTF
TRBJ1-2	TRBV7-2	TRBD1	NA	TGTGCCAGCAGCTTCACCGGGACAGCGGCTAACTATGGCTACACCTTC	CASSFTGTAANYGYTF
TRBJ2-5	TRBV4-1	TRBD2	NA	TGCGCCAGCAGCCGAGGACTAGCGGGAGAGGGGACCCAGTACTTC	CASSRGLAGEGTQYF
TRBJ2-5	TRBV5-6	NA	NA	TGTGCCAGCAGCTTGGAAGGCAGGATACAAGAGACCCAGTACTTC	CASSLEGRIQETQYF
TRBJ2-1	TRBV5-5	TRBD2	NA	TGTGCCAGCAGCTTGAATCTCGCCGGGACTAGCGGGAGCGATGAGCAGTTCTTC	CASSLNLAGTSGSDEQFF
TRBJ2-5	TRBV12-5	NA	NA	TGTGCTAGTGGTTTGGGCGGGGTAGTAGGAGAGACCCAGTACTTC	CASGLGGVVGETQYF
TRBJ1-2	TRBV7-9	TRBD1	NA	TGTGCCAGCAGCACTGCACCGGGACAGAGAAGGATCTATGGCTACACCTTC	CASSTAPGQRRIYGYTF
TRBJ1-5	TRBV7-8	NA	NA	TGTGCCAGCAGCTTAGATGCAGGGAATCAGCCCCAGCATTTT	CASSLDAGNQPQHF
TRBJ2-5	TRBV27	TRBD1	NA	TGTGCCAGCAGTTTATCAGGGGACAGACAAGAGACCCAGTACTTC	CASSLSGDRQETQYF
TRBJ1-6	TRBV7-9	TRBD1	NA	TGTGCCAGCAGCCCGGGACAGGGGGGTTCACCCCTCCACTTT	CASSPGQGGSPLHF
TRBJ2-7	TRBV18	NA	NA	TGTGCCAGCTCACCAGGGGCGAATTACGAGCAGTACTTC	CASSPGANYEQYF
TRBJ2-3	TRBV6-1	NA	NA	TGTGCCAGCAGTTGGACACGGCCCACAGATACGCAGTATTTT	CASSWTRPTDTQYF
TRBJ2-1	TRBV7-9	TRBD2	NA	TGTGCCAGCAGCTTAGAGACTAGCGGCGATGAGCAGTTCTTC	CASSLETSGDEQFF
TRBJ1-6	TRBV30	TRBD1	NA	TGTGCCTGGAGCGTATGGGGACAGGGCTCACCCCTCCACTTT	CAWSVWGQGSPLHF